The sequence of this TCR beta chain was determined in a study of blood T cell repertoires in COVID-19. Data came from immunoSEQ multiplex PCR; TCRdb stores just in-frame clones and leaves some out. The data hold roughly 100,000 clones, with roughly 92% observed a single time. This clone was picked up one time. Material: peripheral blood. The sequence was obtained from a woman aged 45-59 years with COVID-19, enrolled during active disease.

The CDR3 here is CASSFGGELFF. DNA of the CDR3: TGTGCCAGCAGTTTCGGCGGGGAGCTGTTTTTT. This rearrangement joins TRBV12-3 or TRBV12-4 to TRBJ2-2; no reliable D call. V shed 3 bases and J shed 7 bases, with 3 bases lying between them. The CDR3 covers 11 residues.